Reported below is one T cell receptor (beta chain). The CDR3 runs to 11 residues. V was trimmed by 6 bases and J by 4 bases, leaving 9 bases between them. The germline gives CDR1 SQVTM, CDR2 ANQGSEA. The record originates from a study of blood T cell repertoires in COVID-19. Study-level background: From the United States, Italy and Spain came samples of acute and convalescent COVID-19. Sample material is recorded as cDNA or gDNA derived from T cells, B-cell-depleted T cells, or PBMCs.

Produced via immunoSEQ multiplex PCR; TCRdb's table is partial and in-frame only. The table has roughly 100,000 clones, approximately 86% seen once; the top ten hold about 17%. Sequenced: peripheral blood. V is TRBV29-1 and J is TRBJ1-2; the D gene is possibly TRBD1 (5 bases). This TCR derives from a woman of 80 years or more with acute or convalescent COVID-19. In nucleotides, the CDR3 is TGCAGCGTCCGGGGGGGCTATGGCTACACCTTC. This sequence encodes CSVRGGYGYTF. Drawing the rest from reference TRBV29-1 and TRBJ1-2, the complete variable domain is SAVISQKPSRDICQRGTSLTIQCQVDSQVTMMFWYRQQPGQSLTLIATANQGSEATYESGFVIDKFPISRPNLTFSTLTVSNMSPEDSSIYLCSVRGGYGYTFGSGTRLTVV.